The entry below describes one T cell receptor beta chain. Antigen specificity is unknown. Primers: 60 Vbeta forward and 13 Jbeta reverse. Some clones are missing from TCRdb's copy, which holds only in-frame ones; the method was immunoSEQ multiplex PCR. The sample shows about 160,000 clones, around four fifths of them seen only once. This record belongs to a study of cytomegalovirus exposure and HLA in healthy donors. The study's findings and limits: Within a later analysis, the majority of CMV-associated TCR beta chains appeared HLA-restricted.

V lost 2 bases, J lost 10 bases, and 15 bases stayed unmatched. The CDR3 spans 17 residues. Per the germline V gene, CDR1 is SGHTA and CDR2 is FQGTGA. The sequencing input was PBMCs. This TCR came from a man aged 18-30 years in good health and CMV-seronegative. The chain is built from TRBV7-3 and TRBJ2-1; 9 positions match TRBD1. In DNA form, the CDR3 reads TGTGCCAGCAGCTTATCCCCTTCTGGGACAGGGTCGAACGAGCAGTTCTTC. Its translation is CASSLSPSGTGSNEQFF.